This T cell receptor (beta chain) was recovered during a study of blood T cell repertoires in COVID-19. Study overall: The United States, Italy and Spain supplied acute and convalescent COVID-19 samples. Sources were T cells, B-cell-depleted T cells, or PBMCs; the material itself was cDNA or gDNA.

This clone was seen a single time. Original handling: Reference gene primers were amplified, and this amplification served to estimate nucleated cell counts. Some clones are missing from TCRdb's copy, which holds only in-frame ones; the method was immunoSEQ multiplex PCR. The DNA was the basis for D and trimming; V, J and clone size are from that table. This table has 120,000 to 150,000 clones, 70% to 90% appearing once. The CDR3 sequence is 16 residues long. With V trimmed by 3 bases and J by 2 bases, 5 bases remained unmatched. The germline V gene has CDR1 GTSNPN and CDR2 SVGIG (reference sequence).

V and J are TRBV30 and TRBJ1-6; 9 bases agree with TRBD1. The specimen was peripheral blood. This clonotype was sampled from a human donor with acute or convalescent COVID-19. The donor label of this sample is uncertain. The CDR3 here is CAWRDRGYTYNSPLHF. The CDR3 DNA sequence: TGTGCCTGGAGGGACAGGGGATATACCTATAATTCACCCCTCCACTTT.